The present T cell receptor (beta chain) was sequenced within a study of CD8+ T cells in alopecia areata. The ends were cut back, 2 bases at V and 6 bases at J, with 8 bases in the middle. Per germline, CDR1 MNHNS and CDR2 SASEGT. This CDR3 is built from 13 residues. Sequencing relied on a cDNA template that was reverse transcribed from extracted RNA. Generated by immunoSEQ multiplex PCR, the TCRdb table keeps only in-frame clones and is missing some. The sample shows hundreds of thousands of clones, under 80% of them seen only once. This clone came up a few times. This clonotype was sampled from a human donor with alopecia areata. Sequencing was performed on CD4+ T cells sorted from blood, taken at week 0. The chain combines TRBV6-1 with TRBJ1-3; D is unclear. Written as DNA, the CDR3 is TGTGCCAGCAGTGAACCGTGGGTAAACACCATATATTTT. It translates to CASSEPWVNTIYF.